Below, 13 T cell receptor beta chains from the same sample are listed, as sequenced in a study of blood T cell repertoires in COVID-19. Clones were read by immunoSEQ multiplex PCR, and TCRdb kept only the in-frame ones, dropping some. The table has 150,000 to 200,000 clones, approximately 83% seen once. Input material: peripheral blood. These receptors were obtained from a man in his forties or fifties with active or convalescent COVID-19.

This chain joins TRBV5-1 and TRBJ2-3, with TRBD1 matching over 12 bases. Germline-derived CDR1 and CDR2 are SGHRS and YFSETQ. The CDR3 has 15 amino acids. J lost 5 bases, V lost 4 bases, and 5 bases had no gene match. The CDR3 sequence is CASSQGQGALDTQYF. The CDR3 DNA sequence: TGCGCCAGCAGCCAGGGACAGGGGGCTTTAGATACGCAGTATTTT.

The rearrangement links TRBV6-2 or TRBV6-3 to TRBJ2-7; 7 bases fit TRBD1. The CDR3 is made up of 15 amino acids. V shed 2 bases and J 9 bases; nucleotides not matched to a gene: 13. Germline CDR1 is MNHEY and CDR2 is SVGEGT. CDR3 coding DNA: TGTGCCAGCAGTTACACTGGACAGGTGGTATGGTGGCAGTACTTC. Amino acid sequence: CASSYTGQVVWWQYF.

The chain links TRBV30 to TRBJ1-1; D remains unclear. Germline-derived CDR1 and CDR2 are GTSNPN and SVGIG (reference sequence). CDR3 length equals 14 residues. V was cut by 0 bases and J by 4 bases, with 12 bases left in between. CDR3 amino acids: CAWSVMVRGTEAFF. The CDR3 DNA follows: TGTGCCTGGAGTGTAATGGTTCGGGGCACTGAAGCTTTCTTT.

V usage is TRBV12-3 or TRBV12-4 and J usage is TRBJ1-4; D is possibly TRBD1 (6 bases). V shed 6 bases and J shed 7 bases, with 9 bases lying between them. This CDR3 contains 12 residues. Here the CDR3 reads CASRRGGEKLFF. The CDR3 nucleotides read TGTGCCAGCAGGAGGGGGGGTGAAAAACTGTTTTTT.

This clone showed up just once. V and J are TRBV28 and TRBJ1-2; 9 positions match TRBD1. The CDR3 covers 14 residues. J gave up 8 bases and V 4 bases, and 8 bases lay outside the gene matches. Germline V CDR1 and CDR2: MDHEN, SYDVKM. The CDR3 region is CASSSTRQGGGYTF. CDR3 in DNA: TGTGCCAGCAGTTCCACTAGACAGGGGGGAGGCTACACCTTC.

This chain joins TRBV10-3 and TRBJ2-3; 8 nucleotides align to TRBD2. The CDR3 runs 12 residues. Trimming took 3 bases from V and 13 from J; bases not matched to a gene: 6. The V gene's germline CDR1 is ENHRY and CDR2 SYGVKD. The chain's CDR3 is CAISDAGGQKYF. DNA for the CDR3: TGTGCCATCAGTGATGCGGGAGGCCAGAAGTATTTT.

A word on this clone: The junction differs from germline at one of its ends, possibly a read error. The rearrangement links TRBV29-1 to TRBJ1-4; possible D gene TRBD1, 5 bases. Germline loops: CDR1 SQVTM, CDR2 ANQGSEA. The CDR3 is made up of 13 amino acids. CDR3 region: CSVQQATNEKLFF. CDR3 nucleotides: TGCAGCGTACAACAGGCAACTAATGAAAAACTGTTTTTC.

The V and J genes are TRBV2 and TRBJ2-3, with 7 bases identical to TRBD2. The CDR3 has 15 residues. Germline V gene sequence: CDR1 SNHLY, CDR2 FYNNEI. Trimming removed 7 bases from V and 5 bases from J; junction bases left unmatched: 12. The CDR3 loop reads CASTLGPGGLDTQYF. CDR3 nucleotide sequence: TGTGCCAGCACGCTTGGGCCGGGAGGTTTAGATACGCAGTATTTT. Full variable domain (rest looked up from reference TRBV2 and TRBJ2-3): EPEVTQTPSHQVTQMGQEVILRCVPISNHLYFYWYRQILGQKVEFLVSFYNNEISEKSEIFDDQFSVERPDGSNFTLKIRSTKLEDSAMYFCASTLGPGGLDTQYFGPGTRLTVL.

This clone turned up a few times. The chain is built from TRBV21-1 and TRBJ2-7; TRBD2, as called in the table, went unchecked against the DNA. TRBV21-1 is described as a pseudogene. The CDR3 spans 15 residues. The CDR3 sequence is CASSNSYRGNYEQYF. The CDR3 DNA sequence: TGTGCCAGCAGCAACTCCTACCGGGGTAACTACGAGCAGTACTTC.

V usage is TRBV19 and J usage is TRBJ1-2; possible D gene TRBD1, 5 bases. Germline values: CDR1 LNHDA, CDR2 SQIVND (reference sequence). The CDR3 runs to 14 residues. V shed 6 bases and J shed 7 bases, with 18 bases lying between them. CDR3 residues: CASRSVGDSLGYTF. The CDR3, as DNA: TGTGCCAGTAGATCGGTCGGTGACAGCCTTGGCTACACCTTC.

This chain joins TRBV6-6 and TRBJ2-5, with D possibly TRBD1 on 6 matching bases. Germline V gene data show CDR1 as MNHNY and CDR2 as SVGAGI (reference sequence). V lost 7 bases to trimming and J lost 5 bases, with 17 bases between them. The CDR3 contains 14 residues. The CDR3 loop is CASTRGRTEETQYF. The CDR3 coding sequence is TGTGCCAGCACCCGAGGACGGACAGAGGAGACCCAGTACTTC.

The V gene is TRBV10-3, the J gene TRBJ2-7; no reliable D call. CDR1 and CDR2 (germline): ENHRY, SYGVKD. Trimming took 2 bases from V and 0 from J, leaving 14 bases between them. The CDR3 sequence is 16 residues long. The CDR3 loop reads CAISEPLEKSSYEQYF. As DNA, the CDR3 is TGTGCCATCAGTGAGCCTCTAGAGAAGAGCTCCTACGAGCAGTACTTC.

The rearrangement uses TRBV19 and TRBJ2-7; 10 positions agree with TRBD1. After removal of 6 bases from V and 4 bases from J, the junction contained 3 bases not matched to a gene. CDR1 LNHDA and CDR2 SQIVND come from the germline V gene (reference sequence). The CDR3 sequence is 13 residues long. This CDR3 reads CASRPDRGYEQYF. The CDR3 bases are TGTGCCAGTAGGCCGGACAGGGGGTACGAGCAGTACTTC. The whole variable domain, remainder taken from reference TRBV19 and TRBJ2-7, is DGGITQSPKYLFRKEGQNVTLSCEQNLNHDAMYWYRQDPGQGLRLIYYSQIVNDFQKGDIAEGYSVSREKKESFPLTVTSAQKNPTAFYLCASRPDRGYEQYFGPGTRLTVT.